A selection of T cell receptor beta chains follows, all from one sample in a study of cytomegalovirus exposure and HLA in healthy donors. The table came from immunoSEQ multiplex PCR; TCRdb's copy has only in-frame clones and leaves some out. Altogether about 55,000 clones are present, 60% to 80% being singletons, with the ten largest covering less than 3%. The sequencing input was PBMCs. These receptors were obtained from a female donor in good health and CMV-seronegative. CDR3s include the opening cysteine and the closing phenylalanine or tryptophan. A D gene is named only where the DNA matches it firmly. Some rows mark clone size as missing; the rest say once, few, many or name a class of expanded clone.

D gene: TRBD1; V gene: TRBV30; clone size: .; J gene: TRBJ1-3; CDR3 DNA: TGTGCCTGGACCCTACCCTCGGGACAGGGAAACACCATATATTTT; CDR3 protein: CAWTLPSGQGNTIYF
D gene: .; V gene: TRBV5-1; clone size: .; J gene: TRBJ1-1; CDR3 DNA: TGCGCCAGCAGCTATGGAGCCGGGAGTGTAGGTACTGAAGCTTTCTTT; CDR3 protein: CASSYGAGSVGTEAFF
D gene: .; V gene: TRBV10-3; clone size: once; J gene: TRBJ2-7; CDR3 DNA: TGTGCCATCAGTGAGACTGGACAAGCAGGCTACGAGCAGTACTTC; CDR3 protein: CAISETGQAGYEQYF
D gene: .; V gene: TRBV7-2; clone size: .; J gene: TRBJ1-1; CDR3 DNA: TGTGCCAGCAGCGACCCAGGGGCCGCCTTAAGCACTGAAGCTTTCTTT; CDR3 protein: CASSDPGAALSTEAFF
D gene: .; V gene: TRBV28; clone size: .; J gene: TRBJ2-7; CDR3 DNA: TGTGCCAGCAGGCCCTTGTTGGGGGGTGCCTACGAGCAGTACTTC; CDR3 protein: CASRPLLGGAYEQYF
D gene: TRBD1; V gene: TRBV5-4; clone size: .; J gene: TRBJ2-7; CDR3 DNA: TGTGCCAGCAGCGAGGACAGGGTGGGGGAGCAGTACTTC; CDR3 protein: CASSEDRVGEQYF
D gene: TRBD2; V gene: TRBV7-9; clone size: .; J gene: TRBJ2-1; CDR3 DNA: TGTGCCAGCAGAATTCTAGCGGAGCCCTACAATGAGCAGTTCTTC; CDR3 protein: CASRILAEPYNEQFF
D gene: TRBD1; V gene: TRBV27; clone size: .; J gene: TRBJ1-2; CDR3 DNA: TGTGCCAGCGGACAGGACAGCCTTTATGGCTACACCTTC; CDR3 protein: CASGQDSLYGYTF
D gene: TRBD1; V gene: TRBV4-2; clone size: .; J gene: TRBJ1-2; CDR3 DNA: TGTGCCAGCAGCCAAAAGGGGGCTAGATTTAACTATGGCTACACCTTC; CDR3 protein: CASSQKGARFNYGYTF
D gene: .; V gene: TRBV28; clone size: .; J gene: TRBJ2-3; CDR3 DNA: TGTGCCAGCAGCTCGGACGGAGGTGCGGGTACGCAGTATTTT; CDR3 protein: CASSSDGGAGTQYF
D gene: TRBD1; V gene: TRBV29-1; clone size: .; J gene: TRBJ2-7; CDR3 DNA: TGCAGCGTTGAAGGCCCGGGACAGGGTATTGGCGAGCAGTACTTC; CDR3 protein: CSVEGPGQGIGEQYF
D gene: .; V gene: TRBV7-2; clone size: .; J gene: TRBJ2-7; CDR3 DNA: TGTGCCAGCAGCTTATACGCAGGGGACTACGAGCAGTACTTC; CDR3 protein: CASSLYAGDYEQYF
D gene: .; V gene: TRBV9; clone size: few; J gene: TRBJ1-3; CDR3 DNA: TGTGCCAGCAGCGTAGATGCAGGGGACTCTGGAAACACCATATATTTT; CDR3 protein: CASSVDAGDSGNTIYF
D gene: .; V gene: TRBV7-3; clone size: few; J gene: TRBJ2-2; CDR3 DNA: TGTGCCAGCAGCTCGGACACCGGGGAGCTGTTTTTT; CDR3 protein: CASSSDTGELFF
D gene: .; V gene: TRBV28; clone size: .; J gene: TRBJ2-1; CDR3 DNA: TGTGCCAGCAGTGAGCCCGGGAATGAGCAGTTCTTC; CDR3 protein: CASSEPGNEQFF
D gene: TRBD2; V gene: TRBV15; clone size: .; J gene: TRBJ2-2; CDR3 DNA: TGTGCCACCAGCAGAGATACTAGCGGGGGTACCGGGGAGCTGTTTTTT; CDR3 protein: CATSRDTSGGTGELFF
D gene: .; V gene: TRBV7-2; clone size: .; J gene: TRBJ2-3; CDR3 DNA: TGTGCCAGCAGCCCCGGGACTTCCACAGATACGCAGTATTTT; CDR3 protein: CASSPGTSTDTQYF
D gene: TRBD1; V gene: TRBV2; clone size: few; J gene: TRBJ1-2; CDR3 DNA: TGTGCCAGCATCGGGGACAGGGAAGCAGGGGGCTACACCTTC; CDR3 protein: CASIGDREAGGYTF
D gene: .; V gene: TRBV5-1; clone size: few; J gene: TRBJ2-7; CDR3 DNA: TGCGCCAGCAGCCCCGGACAGAACTACGAGCAGTACTTC; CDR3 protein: CASSPGQNYEQYF
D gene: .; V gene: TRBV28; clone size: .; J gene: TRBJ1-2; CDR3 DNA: TGTGCCAGCAGTCAGGGTCAGGCTAACTATGGCTACACCTTC; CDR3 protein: CASSQGQANYGYTF
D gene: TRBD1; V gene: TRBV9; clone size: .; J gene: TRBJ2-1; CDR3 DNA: TGTGCCAGCAGCGTTACGTCCGGGACAGGGCTTAGATATGAGCAGTTCTTC; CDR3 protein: CASSVTSGTGLRYEQFF
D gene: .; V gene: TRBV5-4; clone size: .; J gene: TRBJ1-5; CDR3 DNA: TGTGCCAGCAGCTCTGATGGGCCCAATCAGCCCCAGCATTTT; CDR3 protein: CASSSDGPNQPQHF
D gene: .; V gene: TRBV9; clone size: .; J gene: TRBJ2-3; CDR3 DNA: TGTGCCAGCAGCGGAGGCCTGTCTGGCGGGAGCACAGATACGCAGTATTTT; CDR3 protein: CASSGGLSGGSTDTQYF
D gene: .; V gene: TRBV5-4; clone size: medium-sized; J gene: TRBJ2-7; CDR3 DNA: TGTGCCAGCAGCTTGGATACCTACGAGCAGTACTTC; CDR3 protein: CASSLDTYEQYF
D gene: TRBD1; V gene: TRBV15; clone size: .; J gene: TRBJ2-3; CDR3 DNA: TGTGCCACCAGCAGAGATCCAGGGGGCGCGACAGATACGCAGTATTTT; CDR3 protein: CATSRDPGGATDTQYF
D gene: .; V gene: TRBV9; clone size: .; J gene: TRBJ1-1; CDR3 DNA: TGTGCCAGCAGCGTAACAGGGTTCGGCACTGAAGCTTTCTTT; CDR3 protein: CASSVTGFGTEAFF
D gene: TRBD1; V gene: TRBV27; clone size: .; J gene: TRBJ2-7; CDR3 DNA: TGTGCCAGCAGTTTGGGACAGGGAAGGCTCTACGAGCAGTACTTC; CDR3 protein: CASSLGQGRLYEQYF
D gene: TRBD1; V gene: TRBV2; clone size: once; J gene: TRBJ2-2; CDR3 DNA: TGTGCCAGCAGATACGGACAGGGGGCGGCCGGGGAGCTGTTTTTT; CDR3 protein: CASRYGQGAAGELFF
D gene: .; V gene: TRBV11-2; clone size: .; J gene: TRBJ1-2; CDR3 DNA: TGTGCCAGCAGCTTAACCCTTGGGGCAGACAACTATGGCTACACCTTC; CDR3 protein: CASSLTLGADNYGYTF
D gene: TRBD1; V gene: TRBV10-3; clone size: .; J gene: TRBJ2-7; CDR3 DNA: TGTGCCATCAGTGAGTCGACAGGGACCTTCTCTACGAAGGTCGAGCAGTACTTC; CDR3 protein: CAISESTGTFSTKVEQYF
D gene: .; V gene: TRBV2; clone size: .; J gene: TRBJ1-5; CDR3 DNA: TGTGCCAGCGGCGGGCGGATGAATAGCAATCAGCCCCAGCATTTT; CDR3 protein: CASGGRMNSNQPQHF
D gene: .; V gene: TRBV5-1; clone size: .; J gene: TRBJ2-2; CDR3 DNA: TGCGCCAGCAGGGTTGGCGGGGGCCTCACCGGGGAGCTGTTTTTT; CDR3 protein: CASRVGGGLTGELFF
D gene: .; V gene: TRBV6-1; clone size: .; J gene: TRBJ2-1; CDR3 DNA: TGTGCCAGCAGTGAAGTGCTAGAGCAGTTCTTC; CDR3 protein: CASSEVLEQFF
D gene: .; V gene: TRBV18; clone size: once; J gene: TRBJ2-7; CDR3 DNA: TGTGCCAGCTCGCCCACGACAGGCTCCTACGAGCAGTACTTC; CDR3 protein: CASSPTTGSYEQYF
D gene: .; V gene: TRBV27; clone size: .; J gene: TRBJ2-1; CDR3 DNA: TGTGCCAGCAGTTTATCGTGGGGAGGCTCCTACAATGAGCAGTTCTTC; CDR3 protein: CASSLSWGGSYNEQFF
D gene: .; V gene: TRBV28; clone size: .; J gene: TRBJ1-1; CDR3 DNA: TGTGCCAGCAGTAGGGGGAACACTGAAGCTTTCTTT; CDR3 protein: CASSRGNTEAFF
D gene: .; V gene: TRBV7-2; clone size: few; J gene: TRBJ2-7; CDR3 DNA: TGTGCCAGCAGCTTAGGACTGTCTGGAGGCGAGCAGTACTTC; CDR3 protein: CASSLGLSGGEQYF